One and the same sample provided the 2 T cell receptor beta chains below, sequenced in a study of patients and donors after allogeneic stem cell transplantation. TCRdb analysed the RT-PCR reads with MiXCR anew, one entry per CDR3 protein. Of about 200,000 distinct CDR3 sequences in the sample, over 30% were seen once. The specimen sequenced was blood, either unsorted or a sorted T cell fraction (not recorded which). The receptors here all came from a human donor who was either an allogeneic HSCT recipient or a stem cell or donor lymphocyte infusion donor (not recorded which). It is not recorded whose cells these are; they may come from a transplant donor.

This clonotype was observed a handful of times. This chain uses TRBV7-2 with TRBJ1-1; D call uncertain. Trimming removed 4 bases at V and 4 bases at J, with 13 bases between. The CDR3 has 14 residues. Looked up from germline, CDR1 is SGHTA and CDR2 is FQGNSA. The CDR3 DNA reads as TGTGCCAGCAGCTACCGGACGGCGAGCACTGAAGCTTTCTTT. Protein product: CASSYRTASTEAFF.

This clonotype occurred a few times. V usage is TRBV7-2 and J usage is TRBJ1-2; D is ambiguous. Trimming removed 4 bases at V and 4 bases at J, with 19 bases between. Germline V CDR1 and CDR2: SGHTA, FQGNSA. There are 16 residues in the CDR3. CDR3 in DNA: TGTGCCAGCAGCTCCCAGATGGACCTAGGCGGCTATGGCTACACCTTC. It yields the protein CASSSQMDLGGYGYTF.